This entry features one T cell receptor (beta chain) sequence. In this sample, this clone turned up once. The target of this receptor is not known. Per-base quality was not reported, and no clone a single base away is much larger than it. Genomic DNA was extracted from sorted cells for sequencing of the TCRbeta CDR3 region. TCRbeta CDR3 regions were sequenced using the immunoSEQ Assay. The clones in this table, taken by TCRdb from immuneACCESS, are in-frame only. Not every clone is retained; where verified, under half of the shortfall comes from an unresolved V gene, and the cause of the rest is unknown. For this sample the table gives 26,000 or so clones, of which roughly 80% were detected only once. The leading ten clones occupy approximately 15% of the sample. This entry comes from a study of OX40 agonist ivuxolimab in advanced cancers. For context, the study as a whole: Ivuxolimab was a fully human IgG2 agonistic monoclonal antibody targeting the costimulatory receptor OX40 (CD134). Intravenous ivuxolimab was administered to patients every 2 weeks at six dose levels: 0.01, 0.1, 0.3, 1.5, 3 and 10 mg/kg. Of the roughly 52 dose-escalation patients, hepatocellular carcinoma was present in about 19, melanoma in roughly 15, renal cell carcinoma in 9 and head and neck cancer in 9. A male proportion of approximately 83% and a mean age of 60 years, ranging from roughly 23 to 90, were recorded for the dose-escalation cohort. Prior anti-PD-1, anti-PD-L1 or anti-CTLA-4 therapy was permitted, and 35% to 40% of dose-escalation patients had received checkpoint inhibitors. Partial responses occurred in three dose-escalation patients: two with cutaneous melanoma and one with hepatocellular carcinoma. The point of sequencing TCRbeta in the periphery was to test whether ivuxolimab changed TCR sequence diversity and drove clonal T-cell expansion. The monotherapy dose-escalation portion (N ≈ 50 patients) of the phase I ivuxolimab trial is reported in the paper.

Patients with a history of autoimmune disease or receiving systemic immunosuppression were excluded from the trial. In every dose cohort, peripheral blood was drawn for TCR sequencing at baseline, cycle 4 day 1, and cycle 7 day 1. Samples were obtained from an open-label, multicenter, first-in-human phase I dose-escalation trial of ivuxolimab. Adults with locally advanced or metastatic melanoma, renal cell carcinoma, hepatocellular carcinoma or head and neck squamous cell carcinoma were enrolled in the trial. Before TCR sequencing, CD4+ T cells and CD8+ T cells from peripheral blood were sorted into separate populations. The paper as a whole reports these results and caveats: The antigen specificity of the peripheral T cells that underwent clonal expansion was not determined. Clonal expansion of both CD4+ and CD8+ blood T cells was observed from baseline to week 6 at doses 0.1 to 3.0 mg/kg. In partial responders in the 0.1-3.0 mg/kg groups, normalized peripheral clonal expansion was found to be among the lowest, especially among CD8+ T cells. Low levels of normalized T-cell clonal expansion were also shown by some nonresponding patients. After ivuxolimab, more expanded clones were found on average in CD8+ T cells than in CD4+ T cells.

Via the germline V gene, CDR1 is SNHLY and CDR2 FYNNEI. Trimming removed 6 bases from V and 0 bases from J, leaving 2 bases between the germline ends. Including cysteine and phenylalanine, the CDR3 has 11 amino acids. Just CDR3 DNA is preserved here, 33 bases in frame from base 1. The receptor was derived from an adult with an advanced solid tumor such as melanoma, head and neck, liver or kidney cancer. Sequenced here: CD4+ or CD8+ T cells sorted from blood, sampled in a trial of the OX40 agonist ivuxolimab. The V and J genes are TRBV2 and TRBJ2-5; the D gene identity is not certain. The CDR3 has the sequence CASRYQETQYF. The DNA sequence is TGTGCCAGCAGGTACCAAGAGACCCAGTACTTC.